This T cell receptor beta chain emerged from a study of blood T cells in healthy people across ages. Germline CDR1 and CDR2: MDHEN and SYDVKM. V lost 5 bases and J lost 8; bases outside the gene matches: 6. The CDR3 sequence is 13 residues long. Next came a second PCR, run for roughly 6 to 11 cycles, which used a sample-barcoded 5' primer along with a J-beta primer mix. TCRdb re-derived calls from the 5' RACE reads in MiXCR, one entry per CDR3 protein. The sample lists fewer than 1,200,000 distinct CDR3 sequences, approximately 26% occurring once. A few counts support this clonotype. These data were also filed under a second study, of T cells of mothers and their children.

The clonotype originates from a girl aged 2 to 10 in good health. The sample consisted of blood. The genes are TRBV28 and TRBJ2-4; TRBD1 aligns across 7 bases. This CDR3 reads CASSRQGPDIQYF. In DNA form, the CDR3 reads TGTGCCAGCAGTAGACAGGGCCCAGACATTCAGTACTTC.